These T cell receptor beta chains were read from a single sample in a study of blood T cell repertoires in COVID-19. Clones were read by immunoSEQ multiplex PCR, and TCRdb kept only the in-frame ones, dropping some. The data contain more than 200,000 clones, 75% to 85% of them singletons. The sequenced material came from peripheral blood. Receptors were obtained from an elderly woman with COVID-19, enrolled during active disease. Both conserved end residues are part of each CDR3. The D gene is left open where the match is weak. The listing skips clone size in some rows; elsewhere it reads once, few, many or a size class.

j_call | clone_size | v_call | d_call | cdr3_aa | cdr3_nt
TRBJ1-6 | - | TRBV5-4 | TRBD1 | CASSPDSGGRSPLHF | TGTGCCAGCAGCCCCGACTCAGGGGGCCGTTCACCCCTCCACTTT
TRBJ1-2 | - | TRBV28 | - | CASSAVRHYGYTF | TGTGCCAGCAGTGCGGTTAGGCACTATGGCTACACCTTC
TRBJ1-1 | - | TRBV5-1 | - | CASSLAPQGGETEAFF | TGCGCCAGCAGCTTGGCTCCCCAGGGAGGGGAGACTGAAGCTTTCTTT
TRBJ1-4 | - | TRBV7-2 | - | CASSLNSGLNEKLFF | TGTGCCAGCAGCTTAAACTCGGGATTAAATGAAAAACTGTTTTTT
TRBJ1-1 | - | TRBV11-2 | TRBD1 | CASSEITGGYEAFF | TGTGCCAGCAGCGAAATTACAGGGGGCTATGAAGCTTTCTTT
TRBJ1-2 | - | TRBV6-2/TRBV6-3 | TRBD1 | CASSWTGGYGYTF | TGTGCCAGCAGTTGGACAGGGGGATATGGCTACACCTTC
TRBJ2-1 | - | TRBV19 | - | CASKIAGEQFF | TGTGCCAGTAAAATAGCAGGGGAGCAGTTCTTC
TRBJ2-1 | many | TRBV18 | - | CASSPGTDEQFF | TGTGCCAGCTCACCTGGTACTGATGAGCAGTTCTTC
TRBJ2-1 | - | TRBV3-1/TRBV3-2 | TRBD2 | CASSYSGTSGKNEQFF | TGTGCCAGCAGCTATTCCGGGACTAGCGGAAAAAATGAGCAGTTCTTC
TRBJ1-2 | - | TRBV6-4 | - | CASSAQAGFGEGYTF | TGTGCCAGCAGTGCCCAGGCGGGGTTCGGAGAGGGCTACACCTTC
TRBJ2-7 | - | TRBV7-8 | TRBD2 | CASSPWEREGYEQYF | TGTGCCAGCAGCCCCTGGGAGCGGGAGGGATACGAGCAGTACTTC
TRBJ2-3 | - | TRBV30 | TRBD1 | CAWSSGTGSTDTQYF | TGTGCCTGGAGCTCCGGGACAGGGAGCACAGATACGCAGTATTTT
TRBJ1-2 | - | TRBV7-2 | - | CASSFEGTPYGYTF | TGTGCCAGCAGCTTTGAGGGGACACCTTATGGCTACACCTTC
TRBJ2-7 | - | TRBV28 | TRBD2 | CASIGAGGPYEQYF | TGTGCCAGTATAGGAGCGGGAGGGCCCTACGAGCAGTACTTC
TRBJ2-5 | - | TRBV4-3 | TRBD2 | CASSQDGLAGGETQYF | TGCGCCAGCAGCCAAGACGGACTAGCGGGAGGAGAGACCCAGTACTTC
TRBJ1-4 | once | TRBV7-9 | TRBD1 | CASSLGLFTGDNEKLFF | TGTGCCAGCAGCTTAGGACTTTTTACAGGGGATAATGAAAAACTGTTTTTT
TRBJ1-2 | - | TRBV6-1 | TRBD1 | CASSEGQFYYGYTF | TGTGCCAGCAGTGAGGGACAGTTTTACTATGGCTACACCTTC
TRBJ1-2 | - | TRBV24-1 | - | CATSDRAEGGYTF | TGTGCCACCAGTGACCGGGCCGAGGGTGGCTACACCTTC
TRBJ2-7 | - | TRBV4-3 | TRBD2 | CASSQTSGPYEQYF | TGCGCCAGCAGCCAGACTAGCGGGCCCTACGAGCAGTACTTC
TRBJ1-3 | - | TRBV19 | - | CASSRTAGNTIYF | TGTGCCAGTAGCCGGACTGCTGGAAACACCATATATTTT
TRBJ1-2 | few | TRBV30 | - | CAWKRRDETFGYTF | TGTGCCTGGAAAAGGAGGGACGAAACTTTTGGCTACACCTTC
TRBJ1-5 | - | TRBV7-2 | TRBD1 | CASSSSDRGGNQPQHF | TGTGCCAGCAGCTCATCGGACAGGGGGGGCAATCAGCCCCAGCATTTT
TRBJ2-7 | few | TRBV7-9 | - | CASSLDRRTYEQYF | TGTGCCAGCAGCTTAGACAGGAGAACCTACGAGCAGTACTTC
TRBJ1-1 | - | TRBV7-2 | - | CASSVGRRRAFF | TGTGCCAGCAGCGTCGGACGGCGGAGGGCTTTCTTT
TRBJ1-2 | - | TRBV15 | - | CATSSLNYGYTF | TGTGCCACCAGCAGCCTGAACTATGGCTACACCTTC
TRBJ1-2 | - | TRBV7-8 | - | CASSLYTGYGYTF | TGTGCCAGCAGCTTATATACAGGGTATGGCTACACCTTC
TRBJ2-7 | - | TRBV6-5 | TRBD2 | CASSLLAGYEQYF | TGTGCCAGCAGTTTACTAGCGGGCTACGAGCAGTACTTC
TRBJ2-7 | - | TRBV4-1 | TRBD2 | CASSRGGLAGAYEQYF | TGCGCCAGCAGCCGAGGGGGACTAGCGGGAGCCTACGAGCAGTACTTC
TRBJ1-2 | - | TRBV18 | TRBD1 | CASSPGQLYGYTF | TGTGCCAGCTCACCGGGACAGCTCTATGGCTACACCTTC
TRBJ1-2 | - | TRBV5-1 | TRBD1 | CASSLWTGVDGYTF | TGCGCCAGCAGCCTTTGGACAGGGGTCGATGGCTACACCTTC
TRBJ1-1 | few | TRBV6-5 | - | CASRRTENTEAFF | TGTGCCAGCCGGCGGACAGAGAACACTGAAGCTTTCTTT
TRBJ1-1 | - | TRBV30 | TRBD1 | CAWSRGPRTEAFF | TGTGCCTGGAGTAGGGGGCCTCGGACTGAAGCTTTCTTT
TRBJ2-1 | few | TRBV11-2 | TRBD1 | CASSKGRTGVFEQFF | TGTGCCAGCAGCAAAGGGAGGACAGGGGTTTTTGAGCAGTTCTTC
TRBJ1-2 | - | TRBV6-1 | - | CASSETGARGYTF | TGTGCCAGCAGTGAAACAGGAGCTAGGGGCTACACCTTC
TRBJ1-5 | - | TRBV7-2 | - | CASSEAGHSNQPQHF | TGTGCCAGCAGCGAAGCGGGGCATAGCAATCAGCCCCAGCATTTT
TRBJ2-3 | - | TRBV2 | TRBD1 | CASTWDRGTDTQYF | TGTGCCAGCACTTGGGACAGGGGCACAGATACGCAGTATTTT
TRBJ2-2 | - | TRBV6-6 | - | CASSQKPGTGELFF | TGTGCCAGCAGTCAGAAGCCGGGCACCGGGGAGCTGTTTTTT
TRBJ2-2 | - | TRBV3-1/TRBV3-2 | TRBD2 | CASSQGSGGLANTGELFF | TGTGCCAGCAGCCAAGGTTCGGGAGGACTAGCGAACACCGGGGAGCTGTTTTTT
TRBJ2-6 | - | TRBV24-1 | - | CATSETIGGGPPLSGANVLTF | TGTGCCACCAGTGAGACGATAGGGGGGGGCCCCCCACTCTCTGGGGCCAACGTCCTGACTTTC
TRBJ2-2 | - | TRBV2 | TRBD2 | CASARDRTSGGTGELFF | TGTGCCAGCGCGCGGGACAGGACTAGCGGGGGGACCGGGGAGCTGTTTTTT
TRBJ2-7 | - | TRBV18 | TRBD1 | CASSRDGTGGEQYF | TGTGCCAGCTCACGGGACGGGACAGGAGGCGAGCAGTACTTC
TRBJ1-5 | - | TRBV3-1/TRBV3-2 | - | CASSQAHNNQPQHF | TGTGCCAGCAGCCAAGCACACAACAATCAGCCCCAGCATTTT
TRBJ2-1 | - | TRBV6-5 | TRBD2 | CASRLAGDYNEQFF | TGTGCCAGCAGACTAGCGGGCGATTACAATGAGCAGTTCTTC
TRBJ1-1 | - | TRBV2 | - | CASSEGQGYTEAFF | TGTGCCAGCAGTGAAGGGCAGGGGTACACTGAAGCTTTCTTT
TRBJ1-1 | once | TRBV5-1 | TRBD1 | CASSLRLGTGVFFF | TGCGCCAGCAGCTTGCGTCTCGGGACAGGGGTTTTTTTCTTT
TRBJ1-3 | few | TRBV30 | - | CAWSVPRTQFSGNTIYF | TGTGCCTGGAGTGTCCCACGGACTCAATTCTCTGGAAACACCATATATTTT
TRBJ2-4 | once | TRBV5-5 | - | CASSVQVQNIQYF | TGTGCCAGCAGCGTACAGGTTCAAAACATTCAGTACTTC
TRBJ2-2 | - | TRBV27 | TRBD1 | CASSIIWTGANTGELFF | TGTGCCAGCAGTATCATATGGACAGGGGCGAACACCGGGGAGCTGTTTTTT
TRBJ2-7 | - | TRBV19 | TRBD1 | CASSIPGQGYEQYF | TGTGCCAGTAGTATCCCGGGACAGGGATACGAGCAGTACTTC